This entry is about one T cell receptor (beta chain). This sample is drawn from a study of T cell responses to AZD1222 COVID-19 vaccine. Repertoires were generated with immunoSEQ multiplex PCR, while TCRdb's copy carries only in-frame clones and drops some. The sample lists 85,000 to 130,000 clones; about nine tenths were seen once. The CDR3 covers 12 residues. Germline V gives CDR1 SGHTA, CDR2 FQGTGA. Trimming took off 0 bases at V and 9 bases at J, with 5 bases between the two ends. The rearrangement uses TRBV7-3 and TRBJ2-2; no clear D gene. The receptor's source is an adult who received the AZD1222 COVID-19 vaccine. The sequences come from peripheral blood, collected 28 days after the second AZD1222 dose. DNA of the CDR3: TGTGCCAGCAGCTTAACGGGGAGGGAGCTGTTTTTT. Translated, it gives CASSLTGRELFF.